Each of the 3 T cell receptor beta chains below was sequenced from the same sample in a study of T-cell reconstitution after alpha-beta-depleted transplantation in children. Molecular barcoding with unique molecular identifiers was used for the TCRbeta library. TCRdb processed the PCR reads anew with MiXCR; each CDR3 protein has one entry. In the table there are 90,000 to 150,000 distinct CDR3 sequences, 23% of which are singletons. Source: PBMCs, mostly from graft donor cells, taken 180 days after TCRalphabeta/CD19-depleted stem cell transplant. The receptors shown here come from a male patient between 2 and 15 years old who had a stem cell transplant for chronic granulomatous disease, so the T cells may come from the graft donor.

The chain recombines TRBV3-1 with TRBJ2-1; 13 nucleotides line up with TRBD2. The CDR3 is made up of 18 amino acids. Germline V gives CDR1 LGHDT, CDR2 YNNKEL (reference sequence). V shed 3 bases and J 6 bases; nucleotides not matched to a gene: 11. CDR3 loop: CASSQGRTSGSIGNEQFF. The CDR3 region has the DNA TGTGCCAGCAGCCAGGGTCGGACTAGCGGGAGTATTGGCAATGAGCAGTTCTTC.

This clonotype turned up a few times. The chain combines TRBV20-1 with TRBJ2-5; 7 bases are shared with TRBD1. The trim removed 3 bases at V and 1 base at J, leaving 2 bases unmatched. CDR1 and CDR2 from the germline V gene are DFQATT and SNEGSKA (reference sequence). This CDR3 contains 13 residues. CDR3 in DNA: TGCAGTGCTAGGGGGACAGTCCAAGAGACCCAGTACTTC. Its translation is CSARGTVQETQYF.

The genes are TRBV29-1 and TRBJ1-1; 7 positions match TRBD1. CDR3 length equals 15 residues. V dropped 0 bases and J dropped 2; count of bases not matched to a gene: 6. Germline CDR1 is SQVTM and CDR2 is ANQGSEA. The CDR3 nucleotides are TGCAGCGTTGAAGATGGGACAGTTCTAAACACTGAAGCTTTCTTT. It codes for CSVEDGTVLNTEAFF.